This note documents a single TCR beta chain sequence. Its antigen is not yet known. One base away there is no much larger clone; base qualities are not given. The CDR3, cysteine through phenylalanine, is 14 amino acids long. CDR3 DNA only is kept here, 42 bases in frame from base 1. Trimming takes 5 bases from V and 6 bases from J, and the germline ends sit 14 bases apart. The library was made by RT-PCR. Sequencing took place on an Illumina HiSeq 2500. The public reads were run again by TCRdb, first through fastp at Q25 and then through MiXCR, and only productive beta chains were kept. When rows share a CDR3 protein, they turn into one entry using the most common DNA and genes. Recorded for this sample are around 520,000 distinct CDR3 sequences; about an eighth of them occurred a single time. The top ten clonotypes cover about 9.4% of the sample. The sample originates from a study of response to subunit inactivated influenza vaccine (dated by TCRdb to 2016 to 2019). Context from the whole study: To follow how T cells responded to a trivalent subunit inactivated influenza vaccine, the researchers relied on deep quantitative profiling of the T cell receptor repertoire. Study-wide findings and limitations: It was suggested by the authors that each seasonal influenza vaccination may recruit only a limited number of new T cells.

The TCR was taken from a man aged 50-60 years who received an inactivated influenza vaccine. Donor details come from another sample of the same person, matched by shared clones. The rearranged segments are TRBV12-3 or TRBV12-4 and TRBJ2-1, with no D gene named confidently. The input for sequencing was PBMCs from blood, taken on the day of vaccination. The CDR3 has the sequence CASSPDYGFNEQFF. At the DNA level, the sequence is TGTGCCAGCAGTCCAGATTATGGTTTCAATGAGCAGTTCTTC.